A single sample is the source of the 23 T cell receptor beta chains below, sequenced in a study of blood T cell repertoires in COVID-19. Libraries were prepared by immunoSEQ multiplex PCR; TCRdb keeps only in-frame clonotypes and omits some of them. The sample lists 150,000 or so clones; approximately 78% were seen once. Sequencing was done on a sample of PBMCs or T cells enriched from blood (not recorded which). The receptors derive from a woman aged 45-60 years who had recovered from COVID-19.

This clone occurred once. The chain employs TRBV11-2 and TRBJ2-3; 8 bases match TRBD1. The CDR3 consists of 18 residues. V dropped 0 bases and J dropped 6; count of bases not matched to a gene: 14. Germline V gene data show CDR1 as SGHAT and CDR2 as FQNNGV. The CDR3 loop is CASSLDLGETGDTDTQYF. CDR3 nucleotides: TGTGCCAGCAGCTTAGATCTTGGTGAGACAGGGGATACGGATACGCAGTATTTT.

CDR3 in amino acids: CASSLGQVEGNTIYF. The CDR3 nucleotides are TGTGCCAGCAGCCTGGGACAGGTGGAAGGAAACACCATATATTTT. The chain is built from TRBV3-1 (or the pseudogene TRBV3-2) and TRBJ1-3, with TRBD1 matching 8 bases. In germline, CDR1 is LGHDT, CDR2 YNNKEL (reference sequence). There are 15 residues in the CDR3. V dropped 4 bases and J dropped 4; count of bases not matched to a gene: 6.

In its sample, this clone was seen once. The genes are TRBV18 and TRBJ2-1; tentative D call: TRBD1 (5 bases). The CDR3 length is 15 residues. Per germline, CDR1 KGHSH and CDR2 LQKENI. Trimming cost V 3 bases and J 3 bases, with 12 bases left between them. CDR3 amino acids: CASSPTGLSYNEQFF. In DNA, the CDR3 is TGTGCCAGCTCACCCACAGGATTAAGCTACAATGAGCAGTTCTTC.

The chain employs TRBV30 and TRBJ2-5, with D perhaps TRBD2 (5 bases). Deletions cut 0 bases from V and 2 bases from J, with 16 bases between. The V gene's germline CDR1 is GTSNPN and CDR2 SVGIG (reference sequence). This CDR3 has 16 residues. CDR3: CAWSVWIESGQETQYF. The CDR3 region has the DNA TGTGCCTGGAGTGTGTGGATCGAGAGCGGACAAGAGACCCAGTACTTC.

This chain connects TRBV7-9 to TRBJ1-3; TRBD1 is a possible D gene (5 bases). Between the trimmed V and J ends, which lost 1 base and 8 bases, there was a span of 18 bases. The CDR3 contains 16 residues. Germline CDR1 is SEHNR and CDR2 is FQNEAQ (reference sequence). The CDR3 protein is CASSLGNPFRGDTIYF. In nucleotides, the CDR3 is TGTGCCAGCAGCTTAGGGAACCCCTTTCGGGGGGACACCATATATTTT.

The chain employs TRBV28 and TRBJ1-5, with D possibly TRBD1 on 6 matching bases. CDR3 length equals 15 residues. The germline gives CDR1 MDHEN, CDR2 SYDVKM. Trimming took off 2 bases at V and 6 bases at J, with 14 bases between the two ends. As DNA, the CDR3 is TGTGCCAGCAGTTTAGGTCCCCAGGGGACTCAGCCCCAGCATTTT. Its protein product is CASSLGPQGTQPQHF.

This clone has a handful of counts. The chain couples TRBV3-1 (or the pseudogene TRBV3-2) to TRBJ1-6; D is possibly TRBD1 (6 bases). CDR3 length equals 14 residues. V gave up 4 bases and J gave up 4 bases, with 8 bases separating them. In germline, CDR1 is LGHDT, CDR2 YNNKEL (reference sequence). CDR3 loop: CASSPQGYNSPLHF. CDR3 in DNA: TGTGCCAGCAGCCCCCAGGGGTATAATTCACCCCTCCACTTT.

In this sample, this clone turned up a few times. The V call is TRBV7-7, the J call TRBJ2-1; D not resolved. The V end was cut by 1 base, the J end by 0 bases, with 7 bases between. Germline lookup yields CDR1 SSHAT and CDR2 FNYEAQ (reference sequence). The CDR3 has 15 residues. This CDR3 reads CASSLGQASYNEQFF. CDR3 coding DNA: TGTGCCAGCAGCTTAGGGCAGGCCTCCTACAATGAGCAGTTCTTC.

The chain joins TRBV27 to TRBJ1-2, with D maybe TRBD1 (6 bases). The CDR3 runs to 14 residues. V gave up 4 bases and J gave up 7 bases, with 16 bases separating them. Germline loops: CDR1 MNHEY, CDR2 SMNVEV (reference sequence). The CDR3 sequence is CASSSGRGYSGYTF. The DNA for the CDR3 is TGTGCCAGCAGTTCAGGGAGGGGGTACTCTGGCTACACCTTC.

This clone appeared a few times. The gene calls are TRBV10-3 and TRBJ2-7; D perhaps matches TRBD2 (5 bases). V was trimmed by 11 bases and J by 0 bases, leaving 23 bases between them. Looked up from germline, CDR1 is ENHRY and CDR2 is SYGVKD. This CDR3 contains 16 residues. The chain's CDR3 is CASCAIDSGVSYEQYF. CDR3 nucleotides: TGTGCCTCGTGTGCCATCGACTCCGGGGTCTCCTACGAGCAGTACTTC.

This clone was seen once. The chain has TRBV19 and TRBJ1-5, with D possibly TRBD1 on 6 matching bases. Trimming shortened V by 7 bases and J by 12 bases, and 16 bases separated the two germline ends. The CDR3 has 12 residues. CDR1 and CDR2 (germline): LNHDA, SQIVND (reference sequence). CDR3: CASKGTGTIQHF. CDR3 DNA sequence: TGTGCCAGTAAGGGCACAGGGACTATCCAGCATTTT.

The V call is TRBV28, the J call TRBJ1-2; TRBD1 matches 10 bases. This CDR3 is built from 16 residues. Per germline, CDR1 MDHEN and CDR2 SYDVKM. V shed 3 bases and J 8 bases; nucleotides not matched to a gene: 12. This CDR3 is CASSFPVGTGANGYTF. The DNA for the CDR3 is TGTGCCAGCAGTTTCCCCGTCGGGACAGGGGCCAACGGCTACACCTTC.

This clone was counted a few times. The J gene is TRBJ1-5, the V gene TRBV18, with D unresolved. V lost 2 bases to trimming and J lost 0 bases, with 14 bases between them. This CDR3 has 17 residues. CDR1 is KGHSH, CDR2 LQKENI, per germline. The DNA of the CDR3 is TGTGCCAGCTCACCAGCCCAAGTACAGAATAGCAATCAGCCCCAGCATTTT. Translated, it gives CASSPAQVQNSNQPQHF.

The V gene is TRBV5-4, the J gene TRBJ2-2; possible D gene TRBD1, 5 bases. The CDR3 has 16 amino acids. CDR1 is SGHNT and CDR2 is YYREEE in the germline V gene (reference sequence). V was shortened by 1 base and J by 1 base, with 11 bases between the two germline ends. The CDR3 DNA is TGTGCCAGCAGCTTGTCGGCAGGGTGGAACACCGGGGAGCTGTTTTTT. Translating it yields CASSLSAGWNTGELFF.

The genes are TRBV28 and TRBJ1-2, with TRBD1 as a possible D gene (6 bases). Germline values: CDR1 MDHEN, CDR2 SYDVKM. Trimming left V 5 bases short and J 5 bases short, with 18 bases between. The CDR3 runs 15 residues. The DNA of the CDR3 is TGTGCCAGCAGTCCCCCCCTGGGGGCGAGGTATGGCTACACCTTC. Its translation: CASSPPLGARYGYTF.

V usage is TRBV28 and J usage is TRBJ1-5; 11 positions agree with TRBD1. V lost 7 bases and J lost 6; bases outside the gene matches: 8. CDR3 size: 15 residues. From germline, CDR1 is MDHEN and CDR2 SYDVKM. CDR3 loop: CASNPRTGGIQPQHF. CDR3 coding DNA: TGTGCCAGCAATCCCCGGACAGGGGGCATTCAGCCCCAGCATTTT.

V usage is TRBV9 and J usage is TRBJ1-2, with TRBD1 as a possible D gene (6 bases). The germline V and J ends were trimmed by 3 bases and 4 bases, with 19 bases remaining between them. The CDR3 runs to 16 residues. In germline, CDR1 is SGDLS, CDR2 YYNGEE. The CDR3 region has the DNA TGTGCCAGCAGCGGTCCTGTGGGGGGGGCTGGCTATGGCTACACCTTC. Protein product: CASSGPVGGAGYGYTF.

V usage is TRBV19 and J usage is TRBJ1-3, with a tentative D call TRBD1 (5 bases). V lost 4 bases and J 0 bases, leaving 13 bases between the germline ends. CDR1 is LNHDA, CDR2 SQIVND, per germline (reference sequence). The CDR3 covers 16 residues. DNA of the CDR3: TGTGCCAGTAGTAAACCCGACAGCTCCTCTGGAAACACCATATATTTT. It encodes CASSKPDSSSGNTIYF.

The rearrangement links TRBV9 to TRBJ1-1; D not resolved. This CDR3 spans 14 amino acids. Per the germline V gene, CDR1 is SGDLS and CDR2 is YYNGEE. V was clipped by 3 bases and J by 5 bases, with 14 bases between them. The CDR3 protein is CASSADQMITEAFF. The CDR3 DNA sequence: TGTGCCAGCAGCGCCGATCAGATGATAACTGAAGCTTTCTTT.

The J gene is TRBJ1-1, the V gene TRBV2; D may be TRBD1 (5 bases). Trimming cost V 4 bases and J 5 bases, with 11 bases left between them. The CDR3 extends over 13 amino acids. Germline-derived CDR1 and CDR2 are SNHLY and FYNNEI. The chain's CDR3 is CASSAQGLTEAFF. In DNA form, the CDR3 reads TGTGCCAGCAGTGCGCAGGGACTGACTGAAGCTTTCTTT.

The V and J genes are TRBV20-1 and TRBJ1-1; the match to TRBD1 covers 8 bases. The V segment lost 6 bases and the J segment 14 bases; nucleotides outside the gene matches: 11. CDR1 is DFQATT, CDR2 SNEGSKA, per germline (reference sequence). The CDR3 sequence is 11 residues long. CDR3 DNA sequence: TGCAGTGCACCTGGTCGGGGACAGGCCTTCTTT. This gives the protein CSAPGRGQAFF.

This clone has more than one count but fewer than ten. This chain joins TRBV10-2 and TRBJ1-4; D remains unclear. The CDR3 runs 14 residues. The V end was cut by 3 bases, the J end by 4 bases, with 9 bases between. Germline CDR1 and CDR2: WSHSY and SAAADI. CDR3 residues: CASSDRGINEKLFF. CDR3 nucleotide sequence: TGCGCCAGCAGTGATCGAGGAATTAATGAAAAACTGTTTTTT.

This clone was recorded only once. The junction differs from germline at one of its ends, possibly a read error. The chain carries TRBV5-5 and TRBJ1-5; D gene ambiguous. The germline V gene encodes CDR1 SGHKS and CDR2 YYEKEE (reference sequence). This CDR3 is built from 15 residues. CDR3 protein: CASSLEWREPQSQHF. CDR3 sequence (DNA): TGTGCCAGCAGCTTGGAGTGGAGAGAACCTCAGTCCCAGCATTTT.